This T cell receptor beta chain was observed in a study of identifying expanded T cells in peripheral blood. Clones were read by immunoSEQ multiplex PCR, and TCRdb kept only the in-frame ones, dropping some. This table holds 100,000 to 150,000 clones, approximately 84% found once. Germline V gene lookup returns CDR1 GTSNPN and CDR2 SVGIG (reference sequence). The length of the CDR3 is 12 residues. Healthy donors had no documented immune events, such as infections, while sampled. This receptor was obtained from a person aged 18 to 69 in good health. Sequenced sample: blood. V usage is TRBV30 and J usage is TRBJ2-6, with D perhaps TRBD1 (6 bases). The CDR3 sequence is CGTGLGANVLTF. The CDR3, as DNA: TGTGGCACAGGGTTAGGGGCCAACGTCCTGACTTTC.